This T cell receptor beta chain was documented in a study of blood T cell repertoires in COVID-19. Study-wide context: There were acute and convalescent COVID-19 samples, and they came from the United States, Italy and Spain.

The method was immunoSEQ multiplex PCR; TCRdb's version includes in-frame clones alone and lacks a portion of them. The sample has roughly 34,000 clones, more than 90% seen once. V gave up 4 bases and J gave up 1 base, with 11 bases separating them. Germline loops: CDR1 SGDLS, CDR2 YYNGEE. The CDR3 sequence is 14 residues long. The chain uses TRBV9 and TRBJ1-1; TRBD1 is a possible D gene (6 bases). This TCR was sampled from a man in his 60s with active or convalescent COVID-19. Sequencing input: peripheral blood. The CDR3 here is CASSRGHPNTEAFF. CDR3 DNA: TGTGCCAGCAGCCGGGGACACCCGAACACTGAAGCTTTCTTT.